This passage covers 26 T cell receptor beta chains from one sample sequenced in a study of neurological immune-mediated disorders. TCRdb itself ran the 5' RACE reads through MiXCR, one entry per CDR3 protein. The table records tens of thousands of distinct CDR3 sequences, approximately 3.5% of them present only once. Sequencing used PBMCs. Receptors were obtained from a woman aged 45-60 years with multiple sclerosis.

This clonotype was recorded many times. The chain uses TRBV7-2 and TRBJ2-5, with D possibly matching TRBD2 (6 bases). This CDR3 contains 13 residues. From germline, CDR1 is SGHTA and CDR2 FQGNSA. Trimming removed 5 bases from V and 5 bases from J, with 12 bases in between. The CDR3 nucleotides are TGTGCCAGCAGCCCCCCTAGCGTTGAGACCCAGTACTTC. It yields the protein CASSPPSVETQYF.

The table lists this clonotype with many counts. V and J are TRBV7-2 and TRBJ2-7; D may be TRBD1 (6 bases). V gave up 5 bases and J gave up 2 bases, with 10 bases separating them. The CDR3 contains 13 residues. Per germline, CDR1 SGHTA and CDR2 FQGNSA. The CDR3 sequence is CASSIDRTYEQYF. The CDR3 nucleotides read TGTGCCAGCAGCATCGACAGGACCTACGAGCAGTACTTC.

This clonotype was observed at least ten times. This chain connects TRBV10-3 to TRBJ1-1, with D perhaps matching TRBD1 (6 bases). The CDR3 runs 19 residues. From germline, CDR1 is ENHRY and CDR2 SYGVKD. The V end was cut by 10 bases, the J end by 0 bases, with 30 bases between. The CDR3 sequence is CATGAMSGAGASMNTEAFF. The CDR3 DNA follows: TGTGCCACCGGGGCCATGTCAGGGGCAGGAGCCTCCATGAACACTGAAGCTTTCTTT.

This clonotype has at least ten counts. CDR3 sequence: CASSFRDWPGDGYTF. The CDR3 DNA sequence: TGTGCCAGCAGTTTTAGGGACTGGCCCGGAGATGGCTACACCTTC. The chain has TRBV12-3 or TRBV12-4 and TRBJ1-2; D possibly corresponds to TRBD1 (5 bases). This CDR3 is built from 15 residues. Trimming cost V 3 bases and J 6 bases, with 17 bases left between them.

This clonotype was seen many times. This chain links TRBV5-1 with TRBJ2-1; TRBD1 matches 8 bases. V trimming: 5 bases; J trimming: 8 bases; junction bases outside the gene matches: 6. This CDR3 spans 13 amino acids. Looked up from germline, CDR1 is SGHRS and CDR2 is YFSETQ. The CDR3 sequence: CASRDQGAYEQFF. Here the CDR3 DNA reads TGCGCCAGCAGGGATCAGGGGGCATATGAGCAGTTCTTC.

This clonotype was seen many times. The chain recombines TRBV12-3 or TRBV12-4 with TRBJ2-2, with D unresolved. The V end lost 3 bases, the J end lost 3 bases, and 11 bases lay between the germline ends. There are 15 residues in the CDR3. CDR3 amino acids: CASSLSGLDTGELFF. The CDR3 bases are TGTGCCAGCAGTTTGAGTGGTCTGGACACCGGGGAGCTGTTTTTT.

Remarks on this clonotype: One base away lies a much larger clone, so this may be a sequencing read error. This chain links TRBV7-2 with TRBJ2-7; D may be TRBD2 (6 bases). Germline-derived CDR1 and CDR2 are SGHTA and FQGNSA. V was trimmed by 7 bases and J by 7 bases, leaving 17 bases between them. The CDR3 is 13 amino acids. The CDR3 region has the DNA TGTGCCAGCATGCTAGCGAGCGGAGGGGAGCAGTACTTC. This gives the protein CASMLASGGEQYF.

This clonotype was seen at least ten times. The chain recombines TRBV5-1 with TRBJ1-4; no definite D call. The germline V and J ends were trimmed by 0 bases and 6 bases, with 12 bases remaining between them. Germline assignment: CDR1 SGHRS and CDR2 YFSETQ. The CDR3 is 15 amino acids. In DNA form, the CDR3 reads TGCGCCAGCAGCTTGGGAGTGGGTATGGATGAAAAACTGTTTTTT. This gives the protein CASSLGVGMDEKLFF.

This clonotype was counted ten times or more. The chain uses TRBV28 and TRBJ2-7; possibly TRBD2 for D (5 bases). V was clipped by 7 bases and J by 6 bases, with 13 bases between them. The CDR3 has 12 residues. Germline V gene data show CDR1 as MDHEN and CDR2 as SYDVKM. The CDR3 reads CASNFLAGEQYF. CDR3 coding DNA: TGTGCCAGCAATTTCCTCGCGGGCGAGCAGTACTTC.

This chain connects TRBV6-2 or TRBV6-3 to TRBJ1-5, with a possible D match to TRBD1 (5 bases). CDR1 MNHEY and CDR2 SVGEGT come from the germline V gene. The V end was cut by 2 bases, the J end by 2 bases, with 16 bases between. CDR3 length: 17 residues. CDR3 nucleotide sequence: TGTGCCAGCAGTTACCCCGTCGTCGGGGGGGGCAATCAGCCCCAGCATTTT. Translated: CASSYPVVGGGNQPQHF.

This clonotype was detected many times. This chain uses TRBV20-1 with TRBJ1-1; D perhaps matches TRBD1 (6 bases). This CDR3 has 15 amino acids. V dropped 4 bases and J dropped 3 bases, with 18 bases sitting between them. Germline CDR1 DFQATT, CDR2 SNEGSKA (reference sequence). The DNA of the CDR3 is TGCAGTGCTAACCCTTCGACAGGACTTCACACTGAAGCTTTCTTT. As protein: CSANPSTGLHTEAFF.

This clonotype has a count of ten or more. The genes are TRBV20-1 and TRBJ2-7, with TRBD1 matching over 11 bases. After removal of 8 bases from V and 2 bases from J, the junction contained 8 bases not matched to a gene. From germline, CDR1 is DFQATT and CDR2 SNEGSKA (reference sequence). This CDR3 contains 14 residues. This CDR3 is CSLKAGQGAYEQYF. For the CDR3, the DNA is TGCAGTCTAAAGGCGGGACAGGGGGCCTACGAGCAGTACTTC.

V gene TRBV5-5 combines with J gene TRBJ2-7; 9 bases match TRBD1. Germline CDR1 reads SGHKS; CDR2 reads YYEKEE (reference sequence). Trimming at V came to 5 bases and at J to 7 bases, leaving 13 bases not matched to a gene. The CDR3 length is 15 residues. As DNA, the CDR3 is TGTGCCAGCAGTTCGACAGGGGGTTCTTCCTTGGAGCAGTACTTC. Its translation: CASSSTGGSSLEQYF.

There are many counts of this clonotype. J is TRBJ1-2 and V is TRBV18; 7 bases match TRBD1. The CDR3 sequence is 14 residues long. Trimming cost V 6 bases and J 6 bases; bases outside gene matches: 10. CDR1 is KGHSH, CDR2 LQKENI, per germline. The CDR3 reads CASSLKTGVDGYTF. The CDR3 DNA reads TGTGCCAGCTCCCTTAAAACAGGGGTCGATGGCTACACCTTC. The variable domain in full, with the rest retrieved from reference TRBV18 and TRBJ1-2, is NAGVMQNPRHLVRRRGQEARLRCSPMKGHSHVYWYRQLPEEGLKFMVYLQKENIIDESGMPKERFSAEFPKEGPSILRIQQVVRGDSAAYFCASSLKTGVDGYTFGSGTRLTVV.

A note on this clonotype: A read error may explain this, as a much larger clone is one base away. The V call is TRBV2, the J call TRBJ2-2, with a weak D call TRBD2 (6 bases). V was cut by 5 bases and J by 6 bases, with 7 bases left in between. The germline CDR1 and CDR2 sequences are SNHLY and FYNNEI. The CDR3 is made up of 12 amino acids. The chain's CDR3 is CASSREPGELFF. The CDR3 DNA follows: TGTGCCAGCAGTCGGGAGCCCGGGGAGCTGTTTTTT.

This clonotype was seen at least ten times. The gene calls are TRBV7-6 and TRBJ2-6; TRBD1 is a possible D gene (5 bases). Germline loops: CDR1 SGHVS, CDR2 FNYEAQ. V dropped 5 bases and J dropped 0 bases, with 11 bases sitting between them. CDR3 length equals 16 residues. CDR3 in amino acids: CASSRPQGSGANVLTF. The CDR3 nucleotides are TGTGCCAGCAGCAGACCTCAGGGCTCTGGGGCCAACGTCCTGACTTTC.

This clonotype was observed at least ten times. The chain has TRBV12-3 or TRBV12-4 and TRBJ1-4; D is perhaps TRBD1 (6 bases). Between the trimmed V and J ends, which lost 3 bases and 12 bases, there was a span of 11 bases. This CDR3 is built from 12 residues. CDR3 nucleotides: TGTGCCAGCAGTTTTGGGGGGCAAGAACTGTTTTTT. Translating it yields CASSFGGQELFF.

About this clonotype: It may be a read error: a sequence one base away is much more abundant. This chain links TRBV10-3 with TRBJ2-5, with 7 bases matching TRBD1. Germline CDR1 and CDR2: ENHRY and SYGVKD. This CDR3 has 13 amino acids. The CDR3 nucleotides read TGTGCCATCAGTTACAGGGGACAAGAGAACCAGTACTTC. Translated, it gives CAISYRGQENQYF.

This clonotype came up many times. The rearrangement uses TRBV7-6 and TRBJ1-6; unclear D gene. The CDR3 has 19 residues. CDR1 is SGHVS, CDR2 FNYEAQ, per germline. Trimming pared 0 bases from V and 0 bases from J, leaving 15 bases between. The DNA of the CDR3 is TGTGCCAGCAGCTTAGCCGTTCAAGGATCGAGCTCCTATAATTCACCCCTCCACTTT. It is translated as CASSLAVQGSSSYNSPLHF.

This clonotype has at least ten counts. The V gene is TRBV6-2 or TRBV6-3, the J gene TRBJ2-2; D gene uncertain. This CDR3 has 16 amino acids. V was trimmed by 3 bases and J by 5 bases, leaving 16 bases between them. Germline CDR1 is MNHEY and CDR2 is SVGEGT. The CDR3 region is CASSYSRLSLTGELFF. The CDR3 bases are TGTGCCAGCAGTTATTCGCGTCTTTCCCTGACCGGGGAGCTGTTTTTT.

Concerning this clonotype: This may stem from a read error, because a much larger clone lies one nucleotide away. This rearrangement joins TRBV4-3 to TRBJ1-6; D gene unclear. V shed 4 bases and J shed 11 bases, with 15 bases lying between them. The germline V gene has CDR1 LGHNA and CDR2 YSLEER. The CDR3 extends over 14 amino acids. CDR3 in amino acids: CASSRGNGEAPLHF. DNA of the CDR3: TGCGCCAGCAGCCGAGGAAATGGTGAAGCACCCCTCCACTTT.

The chain is built from TRBV5-5 and TRBJ2-7, with no clear D. CDR3 size: 12 residues. Trimming shortened V by 1 base and J by 6 bases, and 8 bases separated the two germline ends. Germline V gene data show CDR1 as SGHKS and CDR2 as YYEKEE (reference sequence). For the CDR3, the DNA is TGTGCCAGCAGCTTGCACCTGGGCGAGCAGTACTTC. Protein sequence: CASSLHLGEQYF.

This clonotype was observed many times. The chain links TRBV11-2 to TRBJ2-3, with no clear D. The J call is doubtful: the DNA matches TRBJ2-5 better. The CDR3 runs to 11 residues. Looked up from germline, CDR1 is SGHAT and CDR2 is FQNNGV. The CDR3 protein is CASSLGGTQYF. As DNA, the CDR3 is TGTGCCAGCAGCTTAGGAGGGACCCAGTACTTC.

This clonotype was found many times. The chain's CDR3 is CASSPPLQGNYGYTF. Here the CDR3 DNA reads TGTGCCAGCAGCCCTCCCCTACAGGGGAACTATGGCTACACCTTC. The rearrangement links TRBV7-9 to TRBJ1-2; the match to TRBD1 covers 7 bases. CDR3 length: 15 amino acids. With V trimmed by 5 bases and J by 2 bases, 8 bases remained unmatched. From germline, CDR1 is SEHNR and CDR2 FQNEAQ (reference sequence). Full variable domain (rest looked up from reference TRBV7-9 and TRBJ1-2): DTGVSQNPRHKITKRGQNVTFRCDPISEHNRLYWYRQTLGQGPEFLTYFQNEAQLEKSRLLSDRFSAERPKGSFSTLEIQRTEQGDSAMYLCASSPPLQGNYGYTFGSGTRLTVV.

This clonotype occurred many times. The V call is TRBV3-1, the J call TRBJ2-7; D unclear. Between the trimmed V and J ends, which lost 4 bases and 5 bases, there was a span of 6 bases. The germline CDR1 and CDR2 sequences are LGHDT and YNNKEL (reference sequence). CDR3 size: 11 residues. Here the CDR3 DNA reads TGTGCCAGCAGCCTTCTGAACGAGCAGTACTTC. Its protein product is CASSLLNEQYF.

This chain connects TRBV11-3 to TRBJ1-1, with 9 bases fitting TRBD1. V was clipped by 5 bases and J by 5 bases; unmatched bases: 12. Germline V gene data show CDR1 as SGHNT and CDR2 as YENEEA. The CDR3 is 16 residues long. CDR3 region: CASSPIPTGGGTEAFF. In DNA, the CDR3 is TGTGCCAGCAGCCCTATACCAACAGGGGGCGGAACTGAAGCTTTCTTT.